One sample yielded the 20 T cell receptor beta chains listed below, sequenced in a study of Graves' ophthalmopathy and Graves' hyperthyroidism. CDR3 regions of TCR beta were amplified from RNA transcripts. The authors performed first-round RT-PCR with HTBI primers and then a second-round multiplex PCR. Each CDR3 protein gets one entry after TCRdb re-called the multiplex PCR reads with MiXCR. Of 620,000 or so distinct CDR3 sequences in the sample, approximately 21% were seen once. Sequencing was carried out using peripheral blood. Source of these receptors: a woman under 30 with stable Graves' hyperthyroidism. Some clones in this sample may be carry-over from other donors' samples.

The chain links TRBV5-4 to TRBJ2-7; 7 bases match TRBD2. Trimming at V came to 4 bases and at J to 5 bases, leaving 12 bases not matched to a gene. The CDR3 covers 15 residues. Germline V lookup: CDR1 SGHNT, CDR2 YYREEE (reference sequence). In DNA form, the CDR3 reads TGTGCCAGCAGCAGATTAGCGGGCCGGGGGGACGAGCAGTACTTC. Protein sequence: CASSRLAGRGDEQYF.

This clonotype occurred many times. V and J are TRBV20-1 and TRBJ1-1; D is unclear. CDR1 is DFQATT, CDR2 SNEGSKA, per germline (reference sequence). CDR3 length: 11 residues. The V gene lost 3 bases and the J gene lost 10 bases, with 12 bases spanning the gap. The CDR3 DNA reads TGCAGTGCTAGTGAGGCAATGGGAGCTTTCTTT. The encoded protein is CSASEAMGAFF.

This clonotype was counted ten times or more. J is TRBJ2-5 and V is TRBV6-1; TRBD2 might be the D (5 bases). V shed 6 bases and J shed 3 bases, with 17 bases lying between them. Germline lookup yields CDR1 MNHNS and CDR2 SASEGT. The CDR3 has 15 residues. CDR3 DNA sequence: TGTGCCAGCAGCCGCCCCGGGATTAGCGAAGAGACCCAGTACTTC. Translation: CASSRPGISEETQYF.

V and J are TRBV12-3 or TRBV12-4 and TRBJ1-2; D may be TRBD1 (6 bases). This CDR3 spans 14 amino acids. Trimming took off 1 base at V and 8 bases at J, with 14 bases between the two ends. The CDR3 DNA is TGTGCCAGCAGTTTAGGGCGGGACAACAGGGGCTACACCTTC. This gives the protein CASSLGRDNRGYTF.

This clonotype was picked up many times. CDR3 sequence reads: CASSLNGSYEQYF. The CDR3 DNA reads as TGTGCCAGCAGCTTAAACGGATCCTACGAGCAGTACTTC. The gene calls are TRBV7-3 and TRBJ2-7; D not certain. Germline V CDR1 and CDR2: SGHTA, FQGTGA. The CDR3 is made up of 13 amino acids. V dropped 1 base and J dropped 1 base, with 5 bases sitting between them.

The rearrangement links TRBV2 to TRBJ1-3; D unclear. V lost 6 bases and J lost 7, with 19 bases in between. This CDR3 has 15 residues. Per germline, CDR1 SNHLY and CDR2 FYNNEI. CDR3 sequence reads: CASRALQTPGNTIYF. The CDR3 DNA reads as TGTGCCAGCAGGGCCCTACAGACCCCCGGGAACACCATATATTTT.

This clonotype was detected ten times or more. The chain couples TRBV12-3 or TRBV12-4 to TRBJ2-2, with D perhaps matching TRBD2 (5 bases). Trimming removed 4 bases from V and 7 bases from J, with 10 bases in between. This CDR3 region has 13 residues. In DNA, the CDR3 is TGTGCCAGCAGTTGGTCGGGGAACGGGGAGCTGTTTTTT. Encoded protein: CASSWSGNGELFF.

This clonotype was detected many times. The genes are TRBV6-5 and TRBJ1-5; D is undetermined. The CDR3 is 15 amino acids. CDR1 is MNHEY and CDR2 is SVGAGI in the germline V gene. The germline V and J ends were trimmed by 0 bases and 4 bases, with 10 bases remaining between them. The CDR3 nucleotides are TGTGCCAGCAGTTACTCAGGGAAGGCAAATCAGCCCCAGCATTTT. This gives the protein CASSYSGKANQPQHF.

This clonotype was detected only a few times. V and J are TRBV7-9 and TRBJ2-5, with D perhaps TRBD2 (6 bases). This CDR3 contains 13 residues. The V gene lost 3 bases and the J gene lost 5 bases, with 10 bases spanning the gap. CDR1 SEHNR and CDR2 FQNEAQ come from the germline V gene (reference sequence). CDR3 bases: TGTGCCAGCAGCTTCCCGGGGGTGGAGACCCAGTACTTC. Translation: CASSFPGVETQYF.

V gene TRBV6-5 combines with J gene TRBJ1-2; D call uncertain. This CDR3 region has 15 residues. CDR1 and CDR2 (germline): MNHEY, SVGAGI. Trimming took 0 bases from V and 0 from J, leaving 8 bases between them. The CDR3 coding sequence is TGTGCCAGCAGTTACTCAGTGACTACTAACTATGGCTACACCTTC. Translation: CASSYSVTTNYGYTF.

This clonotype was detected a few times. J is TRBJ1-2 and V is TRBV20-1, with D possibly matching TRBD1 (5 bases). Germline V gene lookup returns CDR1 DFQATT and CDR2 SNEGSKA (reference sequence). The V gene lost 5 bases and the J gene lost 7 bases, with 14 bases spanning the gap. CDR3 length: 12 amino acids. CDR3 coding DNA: TGCAGTGCTCAACAGGTTAGGAGTGGCTACACCTTC. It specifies CSAQQVRSGYTF.

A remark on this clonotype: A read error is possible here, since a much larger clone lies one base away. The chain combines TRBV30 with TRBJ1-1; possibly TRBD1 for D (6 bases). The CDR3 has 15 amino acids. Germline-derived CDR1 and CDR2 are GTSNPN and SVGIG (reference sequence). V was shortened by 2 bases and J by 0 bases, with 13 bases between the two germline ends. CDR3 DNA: TGTGCCTGGAGTAGGGGGGAGAGCATGAACACTGAAGCTTTCTTT. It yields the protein CAWSRGESMNTEAFF.

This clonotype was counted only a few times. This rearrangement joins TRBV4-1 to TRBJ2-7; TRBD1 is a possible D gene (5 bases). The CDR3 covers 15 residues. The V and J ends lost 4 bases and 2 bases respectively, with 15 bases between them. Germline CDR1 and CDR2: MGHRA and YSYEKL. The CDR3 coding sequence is TGCGCCAGCAGCCGATCGACAGTGGCTCCCTACGAGCAGTACTTC. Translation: CASSRSTVAPYEQYF.

The CDR3 is CASSQSRDRVTLRDYEQYF. CDR3 DNA: TGCGCCAGCAGCCAGAGCCGGGACAGGGTCACGTTAAGGGACTACGAGCAGTACTTC. The chain is built from TRBV4-1 and TRBJ2-7; 9 nucleotides match TRBD1. This CDR3 spans 19 amino acids. Germline V lookup: CDR1 MGHRA, CDR2 YSYEKL. The junction had 18 bases not matched to a gene; V was cut back by 3 bases and J by 3 bases.

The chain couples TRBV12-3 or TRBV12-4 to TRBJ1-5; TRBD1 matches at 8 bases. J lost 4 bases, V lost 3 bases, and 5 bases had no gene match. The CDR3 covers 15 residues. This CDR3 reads CASSFNRGLNQPQHF. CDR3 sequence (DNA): TGTGCCAGCAGTTTTAACAGGGGGTTGAATCAGCCCCAGCATTTT.

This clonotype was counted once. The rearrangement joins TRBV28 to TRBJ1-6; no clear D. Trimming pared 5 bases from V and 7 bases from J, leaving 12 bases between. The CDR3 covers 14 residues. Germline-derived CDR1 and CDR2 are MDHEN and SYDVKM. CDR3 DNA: TGTGCCAGCAGTCCTCCGAGGCCGAATTCACCCCTCCACTTT. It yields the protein CASSPPRPNSPLHF.

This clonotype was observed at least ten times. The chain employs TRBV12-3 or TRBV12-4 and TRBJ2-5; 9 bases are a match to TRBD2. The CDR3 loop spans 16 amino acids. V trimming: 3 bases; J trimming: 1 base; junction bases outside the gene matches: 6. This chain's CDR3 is CASSFQAGGSQETQYF. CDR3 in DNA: TGTGCCAGCAGTTTCCAAGCGGGGGGCTCCCAAGAGACCCAGTACTTC.

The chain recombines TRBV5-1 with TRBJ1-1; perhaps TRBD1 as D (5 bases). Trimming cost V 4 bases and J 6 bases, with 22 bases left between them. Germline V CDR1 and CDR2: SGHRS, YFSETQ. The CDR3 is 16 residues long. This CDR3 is CASSLTWGKTSAEAFF. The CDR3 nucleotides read TGCGCCAGCAGCCTGACTTGGGGGAAGACATCCGCTGAAGCTTTCTTT.

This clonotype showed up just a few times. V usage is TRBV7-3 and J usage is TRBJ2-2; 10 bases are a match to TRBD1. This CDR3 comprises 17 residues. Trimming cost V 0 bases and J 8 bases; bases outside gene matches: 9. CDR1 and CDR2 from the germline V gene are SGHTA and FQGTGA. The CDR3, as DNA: TGTGCCAGCAGCTTAACCCGTCGGGACAGGGGTACTGGGGAGCTGTTTTTT. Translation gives CASSLTRRDRGTGELFF.

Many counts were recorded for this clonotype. The CDR3 loop reads CASSPTGEYGYTF. Here the CDR3 DNA reads TGTGCCAGCTCACCTACAGGGGAATATGGCTACACCTTC. This chain links TRBV18 with TRBJ1-2, with TRBD1 matching over 7 bases. This CDR3 has 13 residues. Trimming at V came to 3 bases and at J to 5 bases, leaving 3 bases not matched to a gene. CDR1 and CDR2 from the germline V gene are KGHSH and LQKENI.